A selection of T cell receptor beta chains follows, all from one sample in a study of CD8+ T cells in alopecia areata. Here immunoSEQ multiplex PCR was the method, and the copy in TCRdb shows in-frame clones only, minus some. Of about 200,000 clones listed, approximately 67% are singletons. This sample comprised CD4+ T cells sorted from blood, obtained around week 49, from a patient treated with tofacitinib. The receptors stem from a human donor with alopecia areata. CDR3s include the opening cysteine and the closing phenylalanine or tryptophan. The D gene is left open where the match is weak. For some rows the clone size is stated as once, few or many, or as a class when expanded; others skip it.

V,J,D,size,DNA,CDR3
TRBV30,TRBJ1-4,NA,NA,TGTGCCTGGGCGGGGGTTGCAACTAATGAAAAACTGTTTTTT,CAWAGVATNEKLFF
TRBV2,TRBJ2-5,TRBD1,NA,TGTGCCAGCCAGTCCGACAGGGGGCAAGAGACCCGGTACTTC,CASQSDRGQETRYF
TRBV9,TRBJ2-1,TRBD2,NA,TGTGCCAGCAGCGTAGGGACTAGCGGTAAGGTGAATGAGCAGTTCTTC,CASSVGTSGKVNEQFF
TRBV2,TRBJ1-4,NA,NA,TGTGCCAGCATGGGTGCAACTAATGAAAAACTGTTTTTT,CASMGATNEKLFF
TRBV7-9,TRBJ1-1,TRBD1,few,TGTGCCAGCAGCTTAGGGGGACAGGGGAATGAAGCTTTCTTT,CASSLGGQGNEAFF
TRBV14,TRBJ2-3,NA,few,TGTGCCAGCAGCCACCGACAGGGAGGGGATACGCAGTATTTT,CASSHRQGGDTQYF
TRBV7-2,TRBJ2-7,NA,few,TGTGCCAGCAGCTTAGAAGTCCTCTCCTACGAGCAGTACTTC,CASSLEVLSYEQYF
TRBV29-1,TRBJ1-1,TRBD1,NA,TGCAGCGTGGACAGGGACAGGACTGAAGCTTTCTTT,CSVDRDRTEAFF
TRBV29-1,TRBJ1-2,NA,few,TGCAGCGTTGATAGCAGGGCCTATGGCTACACCTTC,CSVDSRAYGYTF
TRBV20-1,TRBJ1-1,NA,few,TGCAGTGCACGGACAGTTGAAGCTTTCTTT,CSARTVEAFF
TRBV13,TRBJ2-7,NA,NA,TGTGCCAGCAGCGGGGTAGCTGGGGGCAGCTCCTACGAGCAGTACTTC,CASSGVAGGSSYEQYF
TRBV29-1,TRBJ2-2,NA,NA,TGCAGCGTTGTTTCAGTATCGAACACCGGGGAGCTGTTTTTT,CSVVSVSNTGELFF
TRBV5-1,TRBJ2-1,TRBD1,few,TGCGCCAGCAGCCCCGACAGGGTTGATGAGCAGTTCTTC,CASSPDRVDEQFF
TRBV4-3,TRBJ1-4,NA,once,TGCGCCAGCAGCCAAGAGGTACAGCAATATGAAAAACTGTTTTTT,CASSQEVQQYEKLFF
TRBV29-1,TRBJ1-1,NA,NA,TGCAGCGTTGAGGGGCTTAGCGAAGTAACGGCTTTCTTT,CSVEGLSEVTAFF
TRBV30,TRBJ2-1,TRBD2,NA,TGTGCCTGGAGTGACCCGGGACTATCAAATGAGCAGTTCTTC,CAWSDPGLSNEQFF
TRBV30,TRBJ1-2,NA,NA,TGTGCCTGGCTTGGGGAGGGTAACTATGGCTACACCTTC,CAWLGEGNYGYTF
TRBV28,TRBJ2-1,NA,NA,TGTGCCAGCAGACTCAACGGTGTTTCAAGGCAGTTCTTC,CASRLNGVSRQFF
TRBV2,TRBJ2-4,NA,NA,TGTGCCAGCAGCGGGGTAACCATTCAGTACTTC,CASSGVTIQYF
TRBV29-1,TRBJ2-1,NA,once,TGCAGCGTTGATCGGCAGATCTCCTACAATGAGCAGTTCTTC,CSVDRQISYNEQFF
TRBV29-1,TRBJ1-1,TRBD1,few,TGCAGCGTCCCGGGACAGTTAACGAACACTGAAGCTTTCTTT,CSVPGQLTNTEAFF
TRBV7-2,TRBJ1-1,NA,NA,TGTGCCAGCAGCCCAGGGTCTCTGAACACTGAAGCTTTCTTT,CASSPGSLNTEAFF
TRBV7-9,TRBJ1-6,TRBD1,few,TGTGCCACCCGGACAGGGGATTCACCCCTCCACTTT,CATRTGDSPLHF
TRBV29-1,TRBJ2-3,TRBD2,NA,TGCAGCGTTGGGAGCGGGGGAAACACAGATACGCAGTATTTT,CSVGSGGNTDTQYF
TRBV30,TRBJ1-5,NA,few,TGTGCCTGGAGTGTAGGAGCAGGAGAGAAAGCTCAGCCCCAGCATTTT,CAWSVGAGEKAQPQHF
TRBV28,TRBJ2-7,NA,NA,TGTGCCAGCAGTGCGGGGAACTACGAGCAGTACTTC,CASSAGNYEQYF
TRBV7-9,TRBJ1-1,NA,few,TGTGCCAGCAGCTTACTCCAGGGCGACACTGAAGCTTTCTTT,CASSLLQGDTEAFF
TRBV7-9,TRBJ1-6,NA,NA,TGTGCCAGCAGCTCGACCCGTGTGAATTCACCCCTCCACTTT,CASSSTRVNSPLHF
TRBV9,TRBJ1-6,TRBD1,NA,TGTGCCAGCAGCGTAGGCCCGCGAGCCGGGACAGGACCCTCCTATAATTCACCCCTCCACTTT,CASSVGPRAGTGPSYNSPLHF
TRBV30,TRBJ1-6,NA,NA,TGTGCCTGGAGTGTTCCGCGGGACATGCATCTCAATTCACCCCTCCACTTT,CAWSVPRDMHLNSPLHF
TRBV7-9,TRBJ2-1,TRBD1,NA,TGTGCCAGCAGCGGGGCCCCGGGACAGGGAATTAATGAGCAGTTCTTC,CASSGAPGQGINEQFF
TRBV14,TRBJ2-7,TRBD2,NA,TGTGCCAGCAGCCAAGATATGACGGGGGGGATCTACGAGCAGTACTTC,CASSQDMTGGIYEQYF
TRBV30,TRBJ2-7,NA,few,TGTGCCTGGACGGTGAGCTCCTACGAGCAGTACTTC,CAWTVSSYEQYF
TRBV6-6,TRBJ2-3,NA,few,TGTGCCAGCAATGGCCAGGGGAGCACAGATACGCAGTATTTT,CASNGQGSTDTQYF
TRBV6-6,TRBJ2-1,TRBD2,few,TGTGCCAGCAGGACTAGCGGGGGAGACAATGAGCAGTTCTTC,CASRTSGGDNEQFF
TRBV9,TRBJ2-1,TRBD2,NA,TGTGCCAGCAGCGCCGGGGGAGCGGGGGCTAATGAGCAGTTCTTC,CASSAGGAGANEQFF
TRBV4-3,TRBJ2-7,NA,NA,TGCGCCAGCAGCCAAGAGGTAGGAGTAGGCCGGCAGTACTTC,CASSQEVGVGRQYF
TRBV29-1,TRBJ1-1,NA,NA,TGCAGCGTTGAAGGCAGGGTGAACACTGAAGCTTTCTTT,CSVEGRVNTEAFF
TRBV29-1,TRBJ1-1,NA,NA,TGCAGCGTTGTCCGGGGGGACACTGAAGCTTTCTTT,CSVVRGDTEAFF
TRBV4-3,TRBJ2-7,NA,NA,TGCGCCAGCAGCCAGGACAGCTCCTACGAGCAGTACTTC,CASSQDSSYEQYF
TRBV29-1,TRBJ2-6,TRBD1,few,TGCAGCGTTAGACAGGGTAGCTCTGGGGCCAACGTCCTGACTTTC,CSVRQGSSGANVLTF
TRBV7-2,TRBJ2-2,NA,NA,TGTGCCAGCAGCCCGACGGCGGGAAACACCGGGGAGCTGTTTTTT,CASSPTAGNTGELFF
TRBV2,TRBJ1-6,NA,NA,TGTGCCAGTAGCGACTTCATAAATAATTCACCCCTCCACTTT,CASSDFINNSPLHF
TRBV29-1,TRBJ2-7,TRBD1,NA,TGCAGCGTTGCACAGGGGAGCCACGAGCAGTACTTC,CSVAQGSHEQYF
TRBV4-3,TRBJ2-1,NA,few,TGCGCCAGCAGCCAAGACAGGGCGGCGTTCAATGAGCAGTTCTTC,CASSQDRAAFNEQFF
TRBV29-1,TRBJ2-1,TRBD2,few,TGCAGCGCTTCCGGACTAGCGGGGGGGCCCGAGCAGTTCTTC,CSASGLAGGPEQFF
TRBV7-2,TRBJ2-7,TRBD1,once,TGTGCCAGCAGCTGGGACAGGGGGCAGACCTACGAGCAGTACTTC,CASSWDRGQTYEQYF
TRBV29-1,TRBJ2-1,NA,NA,TGCAGCGTGGGTGACACCTACAATGAGCAGTTCTTC,CSVGDTYNEQFF
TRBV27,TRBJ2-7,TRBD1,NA,TGTGCCAGCAGCGACCGAGTCTCAGGGGGCCACGAGCAGTACTTC,CASSDRVSGGHEQYF
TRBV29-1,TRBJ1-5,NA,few,TGCAGCGTTTCCCAGTCCAATAGCAATCAGCCCCAGCATTTT,CSVSQSNSNQPQHF
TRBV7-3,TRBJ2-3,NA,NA,TGTGCCAGCAGCTTCCAACCTGGTGGCACAGATACGCAGTATTTT,CASSFQPGGTDTQYF
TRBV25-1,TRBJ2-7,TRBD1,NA,TGTGCCAGCAGTAAACAGGGGGCACCCTACGAGCAGTACTTC,CASSKQGAPYEQYF